These 12 T cell receptor beta chains were all obtained from the same sample, sequenced in a study of blood T cell repertoires in COVID-19. Profiling relied on immunoSEQ multiplex PCR, and the TCRdb table lists in-frame clones only, not all of them. The profile shows about 73,000 clones, roughly four fifths of them singletons. Sample: peripheral blood. These receptors all come from a woman aged 60 to 75 with acute or convalescent COVID-19.

This clone was detected a few times. This chain uses TRBV19 with TRBJ1-1, with D perhaps matching TRBD1 (6 bases). This CDR3 region has 14 residues. CDR1 is LNHDA, CDR2 SQIVND, per germline (reference sequence). Trimming cost V 5 bases and J 3 bases, with 13 bases left between them. This chain's CDR3 is CASSSTGWYTEAFF. CDR3 DNA sequence: TGTGCCAGTAGTTCGACAGGTTGGTACACTGAAGCTTTCTTT.

The chain joins TRBV28 to TRBJ2-3; a weak D match, TRBD1 (5 bases). Trimming removed 4 bases at V and 0 bases at J, with 14 bases between. CDR1 and CDR2 from the germline V gene are MDHEN and SYDVKM. The CDR3 loop spans 16 amino acids. The CDR3 loop reads CASSSPDSFSTDTQYF. CDR3 coding DNA: TGTGCCAGCAGTTCACCCGACAGCTTTAGCACAGATACGCAGTATTTT.

The chain uses TRBV3-1 (or the pseudogene TRBV3-2) and TRBJ1-3; maybe TRBD1 (5 bases). The length of the CDR3 is 15 residues. CDR1 and CDR2 (germline): LGHDT, YNNKEL (reference sequence). Trimming cost V 5 bases and J 4 bases, with 15 bases left between them. CDR3 coding DNA: TGTGCCAGCAGCGCCCCAGGGTTATTGGGAAACACCATATATTTT. It codes for CASSAPGLLGNTIYF.

The chain recombines TRBV5-1 with TRBJ1-2, with D unclear. The V end lost 1 base, the J end lost 11 bases, and 18 bases lay between the germline ends. In germline, CDR1 is SGHRS, CDR2 YFSETQ. CDR3 length: 14 amino acids. This CDR3 is CASSLSTPSPLYTF. The CDR3 region has the DNA TGCGCCAGCAGCTTGAGTACCCCGAGCCCTCTGTACACCTTC.

The chain carries TRBV23-1 and TRBJ2-5, with 11 bases lining up with TRBD2. TRBV23-1 is flagged as an ORF with uncertain function. V was clipped by 4 bases and J by 1 base; unmatched bases: 17. The CDR3 runs to 20 residues. Here the CDR3 DNA reads TGCGCCAGCAGTCCCCACTATAATCTAGCGGGAGGCCTCACCCAAGAGACCCAGTACTTC. Its protein product is CASSPHYNLAGGLTQETQYF.

CDR3 in DNA: TGCGCCAGCACCCCTACCGCGGGAGGTTCATCCTACGAGCAGTACTTC. Protein product: CASTPTAGGSSYEQYF. The J gene is TRBJ2-7, the V gene TRBV5-1; TRBD2 matches at 8 bases. V shed 6 bases, J shed 1 base, and the junction held 12 bases outside the gene matches. CDR3 length: 16 residues. Germline CDR1 reads SGHRS; CDR2 reads YFSETQ.

The chain links TRBV7-2 to TRBJ1-6; D gene uncertain. Germline V lookup: CDR1 SGHTA, CDR2 FQGNSA. V was pared by 5 bases and J by 15 bases, with 17 bases between. CDR3 length equals 13 residues. The CDR3 spells CASSLTFPPSLHF. DNA of the CDR3: TGTGCCAGCAGCCTTACCTTCCCCCCCAGCCTCCACTTT. The variable domain in full, with the rest retrieved from reference TRBV7-2 and TRBJ1-6, is GAGVSQSPSNKVTEKGKDVELRCDPISGHTALYWYRQSLGQGLEFLIYFQGNSAPDKSGLPSDRFSAERTGGSVSTLTIQRTQQEDSAVYLCASSLTFPPSLHFGNGTRLTVT.

V and J are TRBV29-1 and TRBJ1-1; D might be TRBD1 (6 bases). Germline V lookup: CDR1 SQVTM, CDR2 ANQGSEA. The V gene lost 2 bases and the J gene lost 4 bases, with 14 bases spanning the gap. This CDR3 is built from 14 residues. The CDR3 nucleotides read TGCAGCGTTGAAAGGGGGGGGATAGTCACTGAAGCTTTCTTT. This encodes CSVERGGIVTEAFF.

The chain has TRBV7-9 and TRBJ1-1; D perhaps matches TRBD1 (6 bases). CDR3 length: 13 residues. Trimming pared 2 bases from V and 8 bases from J, leaving 12 bases between. Germline V gives CDR1 SEHNR, CDR2 FQNEAQ (reference sequence). The CDR3 nucleotides read TGTGCCAGCAGCTTAAACAGGGACAAAGAAGCTTTCTTT. It is translated as CASSLNRDKEAFF.

The rearrangement uses TRBV28 and TRBJ2-5; D may be TRBD2 (6 bases). This CDR3 region has 14 residues. Germline CDR1 reads MDHEN; CDR2 reads SYDVKM. With 6 bases removed from V and 0 bases from J, the gap between germline ends came to 11 bases. For the CDR3, the DNA is TGTGCCAGCAGGGCTAGCGACAACCAAGAGACCCAGTACTTC. Encoded protein: CASRASDNQETQYF.

This clone has just one count. V is TRBV3-1 (or the pseudogene TRBV3-2) and J is TRBJ1-6; 9 bases map to TRBD1. V shed 4 bases and J 10 bases; nucleotides not matched to a gene: 8. This CDR3 is built from 15 residues. The germline gives CDR1 LGHDT, CDR2 YNNKEL (reference sequence). CDR3 DNA: TGTGCCAGCAGCCCGACCGGACAGGGGCGATCACCCCTCCACTTT. Translation: CASSPTGQGRSPLHF.

This chain joins TRBV5-1 and TRBJ1-5; weak D call: TRBD1 (5 bases). V was shortened by 4 bases and J by 5 bases, with 13 bases between the two germline ends. Germline V lookup: CDR1 SGHRS, CDR2 YFSETQ. This CDR3 contains 14 residues. The CDR3: CASSPDSGDQPQHF. The CDR3 DNA follows: TGCGCCAGCAGCCCCGACAGTGGGGATCAGCCCCAGCATTTT.